Detailed here is one T cell receptor beta chain. Its antigen is currently unknown. This entry is derived from a study of Tregs in tolerant kidney transplant recipients. Thawed PBMCs were FACS-sorted into unstimulated CD4+CD25+CD127- regulatory T cells, CD4+CD25- non-regulatory cells, CD4 and CD8 cells. TCRdb keeps only in-frame clones here, not all; method: immunoSEQ multiplex PCR. Among tens of thousands of clones listed, over 85% were seen once. Study findings and constraints: Tregs expanded with activated donor B cells seemed most donor-specific. Biological reproducibility was not directly addressed in this study.

This CDR3 is 14 amino acids long. Trimming removed 3 bases at V and 6 bases at J, with 11 bases between. The TCR originated in a human donor who received a combined kidney and bone marrow transplant. The rearrangement links TRBV23-1 to TRBJ2-2; D might be TRBD2 (6 bases). TRBV23-1 qualifies as an ORF whose function is uncertain. The sample consisted of CD4+ T cells from blood, taken before the transplant. CDR3 loop: CASSQNGRPGELFF. DNA for the CDR3: TGCGCCAGCAGTCAGAACGGGAGACCCGGGGAGCTGTTTTTT.